This T cell receptor (beta chain) was documented in a study of T cell repertoires in cytomegalovirus infection (dated by TCRdb to between 2018 and 2020). Study-wide context: The HLA type of each donor mattered for the analysis, because public TCR beta signatures pointed to carriage of CMV infection along with the matching HLA type.

Instrument on record: Illumina HiSeq 1500. The public sequencing data were trimmed at Q25 with fastp and processed into clonotypes with MiXCR by TCRdb, which kept only in-frame beta chains. Rows are combined by CDR3 protein, so each entry shows the most common genes and DNA. This sample has about 490,000 distinct CDR3 sequences in its table, and 11% of those were observed once. The leading ten clones occupy roughly 10% of the sample. As to this clonotype: Its specific antigen is unknown. One base away there is no much larger clone; base qualities are not given.

General findings and caveats noted by the study authors: The ex vivo response was dominated by HLA-C-restricted CMV-specific TCR beta clonotypes, and the single most frequent clonotype in two of eight donors was supplied by these HLA-C-restricted clonotypes. Cumulative frequency of public TCR beta family members discriminated carriers of CMV infection plus the relevant HLA type in this cohort and an independent roughly 330-donor cohort.

V is cut back by 5 bases and J by 4 bases, with 13 bases in the junction unmatched. Inclusive of the bounding cysteine and phenylalanine, the CDR3 is 16 residues long. The read is trimmed to its CDR3 DNA, 48 bases read in frame from base 1. The CDR1 and CDR2 encoded by the germline V gene (reference sequence) are SEHNR and FQNEAQ. Material: PBMCs. The sequence was obtained from a human donor in good health (CMV status not recorded). Some clones in this sample may be carry-over from other donors' samples. Rearrangement joined TRBV7-9 to TRBJ1-2; 7 junctional bases match TRBD1. The base sequence is TGTGCCAGCAGCGAAGAGGTCAGGGGGTCCGCCTATGGCTACACCTTC. The translation is CASSEEVRGSAYGYTF.